This TCR beta chain was retrieved from a study of blood T cell repertoires in COVID-19. Study-wide context: There were acute and convalescent COVID-19 samples, and they came from the United States, Italy and Spain. T cells, B-cell-depleted T cells, or PBMCs supplied cDNA or gDNA.

Per the original data handling: Estimates of nucleated cell counts were drawn from the amplification of reference gene primers. The data were produced by immunoSEQ multiplex PCR, yet TCRdb's version contains in-frame clones alone and is incomplete. The V and J calls and clone size were taken over from that table, and D and trimming were inferred from the DNA. This table has under 250,000 clones, approximately 84% appearing once. The CDR3 is 14 amino acids. Germline V lookup: CDR1 MNHEY, CDR2 SMNVEV (reference sequence). V was cut by 2 bases and J by 1 base, with 5 bases left in between. The receptor was isolated from an elderly woman with acute or convalescent COVID-19. The V gene is TRBV27, the J gene TRBJ2-2, with TRBD1 as a possible D gene (5 bases). Source material: peripheral blood. CDR3 in amino acids: CASSLTGNTGELFF. The CDR3 DNA sequence: TGTGCCAGCAGTTTAACAGGGAACACCGGGGAGCTGTTTTTT.